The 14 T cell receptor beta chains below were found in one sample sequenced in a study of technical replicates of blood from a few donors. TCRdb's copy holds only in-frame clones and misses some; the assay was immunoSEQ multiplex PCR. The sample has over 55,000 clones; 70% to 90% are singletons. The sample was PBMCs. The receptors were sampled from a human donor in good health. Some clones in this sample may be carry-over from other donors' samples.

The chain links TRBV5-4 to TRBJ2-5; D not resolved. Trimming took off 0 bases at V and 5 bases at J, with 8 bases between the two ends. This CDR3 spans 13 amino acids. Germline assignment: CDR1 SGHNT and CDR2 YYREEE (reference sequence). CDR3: CASSLGPTETQYF. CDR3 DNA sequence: TGTGCCAGCAGCTTGGGGCCAACCGAGACCCAGTACTTC.

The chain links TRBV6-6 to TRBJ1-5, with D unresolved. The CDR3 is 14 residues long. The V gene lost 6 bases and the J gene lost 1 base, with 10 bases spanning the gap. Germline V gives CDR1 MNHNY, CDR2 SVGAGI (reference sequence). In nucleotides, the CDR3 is TGTGCCAGCAGACGAACTGAGAGCAATCAGCCCCAGCATTTT. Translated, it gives CASRRTESNQPQHF.

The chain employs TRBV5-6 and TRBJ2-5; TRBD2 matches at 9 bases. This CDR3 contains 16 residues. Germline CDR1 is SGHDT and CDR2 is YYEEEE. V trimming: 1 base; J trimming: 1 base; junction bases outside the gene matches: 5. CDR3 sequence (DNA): TGTGCCAGCAGCTTGAAACTAGCGGGTACCCAAGAGACCCAGTACTTC. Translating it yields CASSLKLAGTQETQYF.

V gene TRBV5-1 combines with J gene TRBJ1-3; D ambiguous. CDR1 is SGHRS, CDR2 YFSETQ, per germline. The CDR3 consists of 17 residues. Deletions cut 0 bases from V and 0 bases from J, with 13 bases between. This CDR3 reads CASSLGLYASSGNTIYF. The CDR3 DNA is TGCGCCAGCAGCTTGGGACTTTATGCTAGCTCTGGAAACACCATATATTTT.

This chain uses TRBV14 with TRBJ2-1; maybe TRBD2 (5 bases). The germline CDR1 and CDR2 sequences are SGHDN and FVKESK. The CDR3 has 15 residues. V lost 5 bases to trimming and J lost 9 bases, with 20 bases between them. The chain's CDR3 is CASSITPPGWGEQFF. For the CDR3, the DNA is TGTGCCAGCAGCATAACACCTCCGGGGTGGGGTGAGCAGTTCTTC. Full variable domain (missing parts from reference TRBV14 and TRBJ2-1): EAGVTQFPSHSVIEKGQTVTLRCDPISGHDNLYWYRRVMGKEIKFLLHFVKESKQDESGMPNNRFLAERTGGTYSTLKVQPAELEDSGVYFCASSITPPGWGEQFFGPGTRLTVL.

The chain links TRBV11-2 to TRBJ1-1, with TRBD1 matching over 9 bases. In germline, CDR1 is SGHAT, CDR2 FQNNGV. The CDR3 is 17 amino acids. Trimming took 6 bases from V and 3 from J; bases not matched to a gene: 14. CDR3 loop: CASSLGGTGRAYTEAFF. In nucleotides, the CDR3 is TGTGCCAGCAGTTTGGGGGGGACAGGGAGGGCGTACACTGAAGCTTTCTTT.

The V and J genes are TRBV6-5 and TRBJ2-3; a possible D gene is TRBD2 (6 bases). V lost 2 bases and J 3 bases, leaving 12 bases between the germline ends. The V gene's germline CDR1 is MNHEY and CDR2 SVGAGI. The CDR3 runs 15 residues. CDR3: CASSYGVGGTDTQYF. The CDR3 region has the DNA TGTGCCAGCAGTTACGGGGTCGGGGGAACAGATACGCAGTATTTT.

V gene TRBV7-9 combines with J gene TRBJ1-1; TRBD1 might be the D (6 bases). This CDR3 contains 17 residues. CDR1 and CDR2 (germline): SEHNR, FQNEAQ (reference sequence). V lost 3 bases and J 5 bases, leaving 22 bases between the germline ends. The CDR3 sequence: CASSFGIPQQGWTEAFF. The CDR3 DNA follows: TGTGCCAGCAGCTTTGGGATCCCCCAACAGGGTTGGACTGAAGCTTTCTTT.

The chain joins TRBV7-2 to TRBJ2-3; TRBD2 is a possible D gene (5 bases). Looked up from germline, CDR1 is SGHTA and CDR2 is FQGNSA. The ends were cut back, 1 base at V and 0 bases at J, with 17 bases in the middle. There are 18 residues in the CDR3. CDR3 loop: CASSLVFFTRASTDTQYF. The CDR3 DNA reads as TGTGCCAGCAGCTTAGTGTTTTTTACTAGGGCTAGCACAGATACGCAGTATTTT.

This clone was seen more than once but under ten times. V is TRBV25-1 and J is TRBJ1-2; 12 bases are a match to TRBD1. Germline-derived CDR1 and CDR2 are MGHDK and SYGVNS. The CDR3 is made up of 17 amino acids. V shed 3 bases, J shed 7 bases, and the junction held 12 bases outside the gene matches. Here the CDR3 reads CASSDPVGDRGLFGYTF. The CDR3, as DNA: TGTGCCAGCAGTGACCCGGTAGGGGACAGGGGGCTTTTTGGCTACACCTTC.

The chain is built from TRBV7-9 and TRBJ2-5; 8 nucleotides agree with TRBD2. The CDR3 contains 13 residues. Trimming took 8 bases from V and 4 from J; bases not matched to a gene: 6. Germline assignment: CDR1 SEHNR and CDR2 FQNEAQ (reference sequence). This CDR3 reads CASRSGGGETQYF. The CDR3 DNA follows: TGTGCCAGCCGGAGCGGGGGCGGAGAGACCCAGTACTTC.

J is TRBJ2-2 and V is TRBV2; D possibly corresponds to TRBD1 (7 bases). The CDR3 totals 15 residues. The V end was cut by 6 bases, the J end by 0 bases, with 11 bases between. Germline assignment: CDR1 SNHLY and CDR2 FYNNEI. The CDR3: CASSRGTANTGELFF. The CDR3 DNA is TGTGCCAGCAGCCGGGGGACAGCGAACACCGGGGAGCTGTTTTTT.

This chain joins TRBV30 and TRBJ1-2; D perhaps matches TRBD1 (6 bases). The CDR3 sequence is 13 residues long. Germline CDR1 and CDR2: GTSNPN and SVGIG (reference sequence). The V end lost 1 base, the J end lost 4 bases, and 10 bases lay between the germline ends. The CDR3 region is CAWSATGSYGYTF. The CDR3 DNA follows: TGTGCCTGGAGTGCCACAGGGAGCTATGGCTACACCTTC.

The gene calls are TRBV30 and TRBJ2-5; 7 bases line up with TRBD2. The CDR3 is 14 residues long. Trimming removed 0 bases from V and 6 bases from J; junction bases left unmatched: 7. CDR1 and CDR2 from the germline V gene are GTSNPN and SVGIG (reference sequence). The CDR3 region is CAWSVTAGVQTQYF. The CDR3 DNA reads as TGTGCCTGGAGTGTAACGGCGGGAGTCCAGACCCAGTACTTC.